The T cell receptor (beta chain) described here comes from a study of siplizumab effects on memory and regulatory T cells. Comment on this clone: What it binds is not known.

Overall study results and limits: Confirmation was lacking for the suppressive function of proliferating Tregs derived from siplizumab cultures. Naive T cells seemed more diverse than memory cells; they also seemed major alloresponse contributors.

The ends were cut back, 3 bases at V and 0 bases at J, with 12 bases in the middle. CDR3 length: 16 residues. Germline CDR1 is MNHEY and CDR2 is SMNVEV (reference sequence). Unstimulated naive, memory, effector memory and TEMRA subsets from a few donor pairs have been sequenced, the authors report. TCR templates numbering some 10^5 were assayed per sample. Sequenced by immunoSEQ multiplex PCR; TCRdb stores in-frame clones only, minus some. This sample has 6,500 to 8,500 clones, with under 80% found just once. The sequence came from a human donor in good health. The source material was effector memory CD8+ T cells sorted from blood. Subset of the sample: unstimulated CD8+ effector memory T cells. The chain joins TRBV27 to TRBJ1-3; D is ambiguous. CDR3: CASSLGQPNSGNTIYF. CDR3 nucleotides: TGTGCCAGCAGTTTGGGTCAGCCGAACTCTGGAAACACCATATATTTT.